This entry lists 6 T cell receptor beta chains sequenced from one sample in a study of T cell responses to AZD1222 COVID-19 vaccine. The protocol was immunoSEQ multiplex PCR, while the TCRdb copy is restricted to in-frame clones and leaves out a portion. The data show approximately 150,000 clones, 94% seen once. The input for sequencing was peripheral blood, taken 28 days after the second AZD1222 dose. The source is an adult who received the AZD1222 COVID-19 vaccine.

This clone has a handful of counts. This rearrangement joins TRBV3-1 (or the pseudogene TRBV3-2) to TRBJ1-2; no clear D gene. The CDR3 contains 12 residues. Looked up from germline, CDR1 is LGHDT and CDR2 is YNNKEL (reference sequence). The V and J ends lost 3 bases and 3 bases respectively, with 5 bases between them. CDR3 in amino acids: CASSQQDYGYTF. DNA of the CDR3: TGTGCCAGCAGCCAGCAGGACTATGGCTACACCTTC.

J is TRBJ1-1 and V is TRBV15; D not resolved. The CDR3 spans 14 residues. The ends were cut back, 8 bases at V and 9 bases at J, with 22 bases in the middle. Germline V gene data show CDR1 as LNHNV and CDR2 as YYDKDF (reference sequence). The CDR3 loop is CATGPATQGKQAFF. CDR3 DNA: TGTGCCACCGGGCCCGCCACCCAAGGAAAGCAAGCTTTCTTT.

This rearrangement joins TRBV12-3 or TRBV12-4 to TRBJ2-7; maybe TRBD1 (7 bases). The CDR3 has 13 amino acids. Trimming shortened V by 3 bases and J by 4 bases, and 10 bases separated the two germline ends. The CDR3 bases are TGTGCCAGCAGTTTTCAGGGGGGATACGAGCAGTACTTC. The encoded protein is CASSFQGGYEQYF.

CDR3 protein: CASGGSPNEQFF. The CDR3 DNA follows: TGCGCCAGCGGGGGCTCTCCCAATGAGCAGTTCTTC. The chain has TRBV5-1 and TRBJ2-1, with D perhaps matching TRBD1 (6 bases). This CDR3 region has 12 residues. CDR1 and CDR2 (germline): SGHRS, YFSETQ. Between the trimmed V and J ends, which lost 7 bases and 6 bases, there was a span of 11 bases.

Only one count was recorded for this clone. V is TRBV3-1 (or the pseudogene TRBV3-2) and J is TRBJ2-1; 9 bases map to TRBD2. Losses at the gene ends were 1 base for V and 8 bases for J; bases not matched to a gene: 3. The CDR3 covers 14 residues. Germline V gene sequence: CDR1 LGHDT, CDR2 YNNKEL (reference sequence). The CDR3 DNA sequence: TGTGCCAGCAGCCAAGGGGCGGGAGGGGATGAGCAGTTCTTC. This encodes CASSQGAGGDEQFF.

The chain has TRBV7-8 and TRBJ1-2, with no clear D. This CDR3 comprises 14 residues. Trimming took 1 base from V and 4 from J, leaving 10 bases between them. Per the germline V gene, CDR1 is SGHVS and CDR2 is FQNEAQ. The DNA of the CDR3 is TGTGCCAGCAGCTTAGATCCGGCAGCCTATGGCTACACCTTC. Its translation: CASSLDPAAYGYTF.